One sample yielded the 11 T cell receptor beta chains listed below, sequenced in a study of OX40 agonist ivuxolimab in advanced cancers. This table comes from immunoSEQ multiplex PCR, and its TCRdb copy is limited to in-frame clones, with some not included. The sample includes approximately 62,000 clones, roughly 90% of them seen just once. The source was CD4+ or CD8+ T cells sorted from blood, collected in a trial of the OX40 agonist ivuxolimab. The receptors originated from an adult with an advanced solid tumor such as melanoma, head and neck, liver or kidney cancer.

This clone appeared once. The chain couples TRBV7-2 to TRBJ2-1; 7 bases line up with TRBD1. The CDR3 is 16 residues long. With 5 bases clipped from V and 0 bases from J, the junction kept 7 bases outside the gene matches. Per the germline V gene, CDR1 is SGHTA and CDR2 is FQGNSA. CDR3 bases: TGTGCCAGCAGCGGGGGACAGACGAGCTCCTACAATGAGCAGTTCTTC. As protein: CASSGGQTSSYNEQFF.

The rearrangement joins TRBV6-1 to TRBJ1-1; D is unresolved. The CDR3 length is 15 residues. Trimming cost V 3 bases and J 0 bases, with 11 bases left between them. Germline V gene data show CDR1 as MNHNS and CDR2 as SASEGT. CDR3 nucleotides: TGTGCCAGCAGTGATAGGGCAGCTATGAACACTGAAGCTTTCTTT. This encodes CASSDRAAMNTEAFF.

The chain joins TRBV7-8 to TRBJ1-1, with no clear D. Trimming stripped 1 base from V and 2 bases from J, with 11 bases between. The V gene's germline CDR1 is SGHVS and CDR2 FQNEAQ. The CDR3 is 15 residues long. DNA of the CDR3: TGTGCCAGCAGCTTAGTATCCCTGTCAAACACTGAAGCTTTCTTT. It translates to CASSLVSLSNTEAFF.

The chain combines TRBV30 with TRBJ2-5, with D possibly called TRBD1 or TRBD2 (5 bases each). CDR3 length: 13 residues. Trimming removed 5 bases from V and 3 bases from J, with 13 bases in between. The germline gives CDR1 GTSNPN, CDR2 SVGIG (reference sequence). The CDR3 sequence: CAWEPGRKETQYF. CDR3 bases: TGTGCCTGGGAGCCGGGACGGAAAGAGACCCAGTACTTC.

J is TRBJ2-1 and V is TRBV6-6; weak D call: TRBD2 (6 bases). V gave up 7 bases and J gave up 2 bases, with 18 bases separating them. Per germline, CDR1 MNHNY and CDR2 SVGAGI (reference sequence). CDR3 length: 16 amino acids. The CDR3 region is CASNLSGGRAYNEQFF. DNA for the CDR3: TGTGCCAGCAATCTTAGCGGAGGACGGGCCTACAATGAGCAGTTCTTC.

V is TRBV14 and J is TRBJ2-2, with TRBD2 identical over 9 bases. The trim removed 4 bases at V and 5 bases at J, leaving 5 bases unmatched. The CDR3 covers 15 residues. Germline V gene data show CDR1 as SGHDN and CDR2 as FVKESK. DNA of the CDR3: TGTGCCAGCAGCCCGGCGCGGGAGGGGACCGGGGAGCTGTTTTTT. It encodes CASSPAREGTGELFF.

This clone was detected once. The chain combines TRBV18 with TRBJ2-1, with unresolved D. V was pared by 5 bases and J by 2 bases, with 16 bases between. CDR3 length equals 16 residues. CDR1 and CDR2 from the germline V gene are KGHSH and LQKENI. CDR3 bases: TGTGCCAGCTCAGACCTCTCGCGAATACCCTACAATGAGCAGTTCTTC. Translated, it gives CASSDLSRIPYNEQFF.

This chain links TRBV28 with TRBJ2-1, with TRBD2 matching 10 bases. From germline, CDR1 is MDHEN and CDR2 SYDVKM. V lost 7 bases to trimming and J lost 9 bases; unmatched junction nucleotides: 9. The CDR3 loop spans 14 amino acids. CDR3 region: CASKAGGPSVEQFF. The CDR3 region has the DNA TGTGCCAGCAAAGCGGGAGGGCCATCGGTTGAGCAGTTCTTC.

This chain connects TRBV29-1 to TRBJ2-3; possibly TRBD2 for D (6 bases). From germline, CDR1 is SQVTM and CDR2 ANQGSEA. With 6 bases removed from V and 4 bases from J, the gap between germline ends came to 14 bases. The CDR3 extends over 13 amino acids. The CDR3 DNA is TGCAGCGTAAGGACGGGGAGGTCAGATACGCAGTATTTT. This translates into CSVRTGRSDTQYF.

The gene calls are TRBV7-6 and TRBJ2-1; 9 bases fit TRBD1. The ends lost 5 bases at V and 4 bases at J; junction bases unmatched: 0. CDR1 and CDR2 (germline): SGHVS, FNYEAQ. The CDR3 sequence is 13 residues long. As DNA, the CDR3 is TGTGCCAGCAGCGGACAGGGGTACAATGAGCAGTTCTTC. The encoded protein is CASSGQGYNEQFF.

The chain uses TRBV6-6 and TRBJ2-3; D gene uncertain. Trimming shortened V by 5 bases and J by 7 bases, and 16 bases separated the two germline ends. Per germline, CDR1 MNHNY and CDR2 SVGAGI (reference sequence). The CDR3 has 14 residues. The CDR3 loop is CASSTLPRPHTQYF. The CDR3 coding sequence is TGTGCCAGCAGTACCCTGCCCCGGCCGCATACGCAGTATTTT.